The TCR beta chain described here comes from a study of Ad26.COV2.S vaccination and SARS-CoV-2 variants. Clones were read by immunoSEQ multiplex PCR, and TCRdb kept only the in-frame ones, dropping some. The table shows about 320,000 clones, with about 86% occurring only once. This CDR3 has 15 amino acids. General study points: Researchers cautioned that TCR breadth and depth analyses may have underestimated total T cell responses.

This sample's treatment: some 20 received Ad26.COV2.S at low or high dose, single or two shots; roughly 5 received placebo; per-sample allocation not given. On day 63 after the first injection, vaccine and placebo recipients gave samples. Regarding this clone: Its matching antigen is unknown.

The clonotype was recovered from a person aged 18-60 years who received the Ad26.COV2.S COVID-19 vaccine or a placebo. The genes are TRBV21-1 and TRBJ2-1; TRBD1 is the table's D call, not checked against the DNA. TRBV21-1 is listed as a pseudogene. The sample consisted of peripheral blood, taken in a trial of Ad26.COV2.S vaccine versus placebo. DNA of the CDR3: TGTGCCAGCAGCGCACACAGGATTCTCTACAATGAGCAGTTCTTC. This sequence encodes CASSAHRILYNEQFF.